The clone carrying this TCR beta chain was counted many times. V lost 5 bases and J 0 bases, leaving 13 bases between the germline ends. The germline CDR1 and CDR2 sequences are MDHEN and SYDVKM. The CDR3 is 16 amino acids. The data originate from a study of T cells in Graves' hyperthyroidism and ophthalmopathy. From RNA transcripts, TCR beta CDR3 regions were amplified. During a first-round RT-PCR of the TCR CDR3, the HTBI primer set was used. TCRdb re-derived calls from the multiplex PCR reads in MiXCR, one entry per CDR3 protein. The data show 300,000 to 400,000 distinct CDR3 sequences, approximately 14% seen once.

The receptor comes from a woman aged 25 to 39 with Graves' hyperthyroidism. Sample: blood. The chain has TRBV28 and TRBJ1-4, with unresolved D. CDR3 sequence (DNA): TGTGCCAGCAGTAGCACCGGGGATGCAACTAATGAAAAACTGTTTTTT. Amino acid sequence: CASSSTGDATNEKLFF.